This is a list of T cell receptor beta chains from one sample in a study of neurological immune-mediated disorders. TCRdb passed the 5' RACE reads through MiXCR, listing each CDR3 protein once. The sample lists about 16,000 distinct CDR3 sequences, over 12% seen once, with roughly 15% in the top ten. The source material was PBMCs. Receptors originate from a man in his 60s with HTLV-1-associated myelopathy (HAM/TSP). The CDR3 runs from the conserved cysteine through the conserved F or W. Each record gives: V gene, clone size, J gene, D gene, CDR3 DNA, CDR3 protein. The D gene is left open where the match is weak. Rows give clone size only sometimes, using once, few, many, or a class for an expanded clone.

TRBV5-6	.	TRBJ2-7	.	TGTGCCAGCAGCTTGGGAACAGGCAAAAGAATCTCCTACGAGCAGTACTTC	CASSLGTGKRISYEQYF
TRBV15	many	TRBJ2-3	.	TGTGCCACCAGCAGAGAGGAGTCAAGCCATACGCAGTATTTT	CATSREESSHTQYF
TRBV7-3	many	TRBJ2-7	.	TGTGCCAGCAGCGCTAGGGACGGGGCCTACGAGCAGTACTTC	CASSARDGAYEQYF
TRBV7-2	many	TRBJ2-1	.	TGTGCCAGCAGCCTCGCGGGACCCGCTTTCGGGAATGAGCAGTTCTTC	CASSLAGPAFGNEQFF
TRBV28	.	TRBJ2-3	.	TGTGCCAGCAGTTTTGCGGGGCGAGGCACAGATACGCAGTATTTT	CASSFAGRGTDTQYF
TRBV5-1	medium-sized	TRBJ1-1	.	TGCGCCAGCAGCTTTGACTGGACAACCACTGAAGCTTTCTTT	CASSFDWTTTEAFF
TRBV15	many	TRBJ2-7	TRBD1	TGTGCCACCAGCAGCGGGACAGGTACCGAGCAGTACTTC	CATSSGTGTEQYF
TRBV10-3	many	TRBJ2-1	TRBD2	TGTGCCATCAGTGTCGGGGGGTCCTACAATGAGCAGTTCTTC	CAISVGGSYNEQFF
TRBV5-6	many	TRBJ1-5	.	TGTGCCAGCAGCTCCGGTCCGGGACCTGGTATACCCCAGCATTTT	CASSSGPGPGIPQHF
TRBV7-2	many	TRBJ1-4	.	TGTGCCAGCAGCTTAGATTCAGTTAATGAAAAACTGTTTTTT	CASSLDSVNEKLFF
TRBV24-1	few	TRBJ2-1	TRBD2	TGTGCCACCAGTGACACTGAGCGGGGGGCCTACAATGAGCAGTTCTTC	CATSDTERGAYNEQFF
TRBV6-5	many	TRBJ2-2	TRBD2	TGTGCCAGCAGTCTCCGGGGACTAGCGGGGAAAATCGCCGGGGAGCTGTTTTTT	CASSLRGLAGKIAGELFF
TRBV15	once	TRBJ1-4	TRBD1	TGTGCCAACATCTGGGCAGGGGGTGAAAAACTGTTTTTT	CANIWAGGEKLFF
TRBV5-1	many	TRBJ2-5	TRBD2	TGCGCCAGCAACCCTAGCGGGGGAAAAGAGACCCAGTACTTC	CASNPSGGKETQYF
TRBV27	medium-sized	TRBJ1-1	TRBD1	TGTGCCAGCAGTTTAGAGGGACAGGCCAACACTGAAGCTTTCTTT	CASSLEGQANTEAFF
TRBV5-6	many	TRBJ2-7	.	TGTGCCAGCGAGGGAGCGAGGGCAATCTACGAGCAGTACTTC	CASEGARAIYEQYF
TRBV7-7	once	TRBJ2-1	TRBD2	TGTGCTAGCAGCTTAGGGCGGGGGACCTACAATGAGCAGTTCTTC	CASSLGRGTYNEQFF
TRBV6-6	medium-sized	TRBJ1-2	.	TGTGCCAGCACTCCCGCCACGACTAACTATGGCTACACCTTC	CASTPATTNYGYTF
TRBV12-3/TRBV12-4	many	TRBJ2-2	TRBD2	TGTGCCAGCAGTTCCCGGGGGGGTACCGGGGAGCTGTTTTTT	CASSSRGGTGELFF
TRBV7-2	many	TRBJ2-1	TRBD2	TGTGCCAGCAGCTTGTGGGGTAGCGGGGGCTACAATGAGCAGTTCTTC	CASSLWGSGGYNEQFF
TRBV11-3	medium-sized	TRBJ2-1	.	TGTGCCAGCAGCTCCCGCCGGGGGGCCGTGGATGAGCAGTTCTTC	CASSSRRGAVDEQFF
TRBV9	many	TRBJ2-5	.	TGTGCCAGCAGCGTAGCTGAGGCTCCCAGGGAGACCCAGTACTTC	CASSVAEAPRETQYF
TRBV5-1	many	TRBJ2-2	TRBD1	TGCGCCAGCAGCTTTCGGTCAATAGGACAGGCATCTACCGGGGAGCTGTTTTTT	CASSFRSIGQASTGELFF
TRBV24-1	many	TRBJ2-3	.	TGTGCCACCAGTCAAGGGCCCACAGATACGCAGTATTTT	CATSQGPTDTQYF
TRBV3-1	many	TRBJ2-2	.	TGTGCCAGCAGCCCGCCTAGGACCTCCGGGGAGCTGTTTTTT	CASSPPRTSGELFF
TRBV19	few	TRBJ1-5	.	TGTGCCAGTAGTATATCCCGGCGGACTCAGGTAGGACAGCCCCAGCATTTT	CASSISRRTQVGQPQHF